This T cell receptor (beta chain) stems from a study of T cell responses to AZD1222 COVID-19 vaccine. Overall study context: Second doses that came at about 4 or about 12 weeks were put together. Broader study findings: Females outnumbered males among donors, who were mostly white British; clonal diversity was possibly underestimated. Dominant at 160-218 and 743-854, vaccine-associated CD4 TCRs also spanned spike.

Method: immunoSEQ multiplex PCR; TCRdb's copy keeps in-frame clones and lacks some. The sample carries 95,000 to 150,000 clones, about 90% recorded once. As concerns this clone: Its specificity is not known.

Germline-derived CDR1 and CDR2 are SGHVS and FQNEAQ. This CDR3 spans 12 amino acids. The V end was cut by 5 bases, the J end by 9 bases, with 13 bases between. Sequencing used peripheral blood, obtained on day 0 of AZD1222 vaccination. The chain carries TRBV7-8 and TRBJ1-1; D not resolved. The TCR was taken from an adult in good health. Here the CDR3 reads CASSLRRDKAFF. The CDR3 DNA reads TGTGCCAGCAGCCTCCGGCGAGATAAAGCTTTCTTT.